Below, 4 T cell receptor beta chains from the same sample are listed, as sequenced in a study of T cell repertoires in cytomegalovirus infection. TCRdb reprocessed the reads with MiXCR, giving one entry per CDR3 protein. The data contain about 110,000 distinct CDR3 sequences, under 30% of them singletons. These receptors lack a known antigen. The source was CD8+ T cells from cultured PBMCs, collected from culture after CMV antigen stimulation. These TCRs come from a human donor in good health (CMV status not recorded). Some clones in this sample may be carry-over from other donors' samples.

This chain links TRBV5-4 with TRBJ1-1; D unresolved. The CDR3 extends over 13 amino acids. Trimming cost V 0 bases and J 6 bases, with 9 bases left between them. Germline assignment: CDR1 SGHNT and CDR2 YYREEE (reference sequence). The DNA of the CDR3 is TGTGCCAGCAGCTTGGGGGTATCAGCTGAAGCTTTCTTT. Amino acids: CASSLGVSAEAFF. Full variable domain (missing parts from reference TRBV5-4 and TRBJ1-1): ETGVTQSPTHLIKTRGQQVTLRCSSQSGHNTVSWYQQALGQGPQFIFQYYREEENGRGNFPPRFSGLQFPNYSSELNVNALELDDSALYLCASSLGVSAEAFFGQGTRLTVV.

Only a few counts were recorded for this clonotype. The chain uses TRBV7-9 and TRBJ2-3; D is unclear. Trimming stripped 6 bases from V and 4 bases from J, with 8 bases between. The CDR3 sequence is 12 residues long. Germline lookup yields CDR1 SEHNR and CDR2 FQNEAQ (reference sequence). The CDR3 sequence is CASSSGADTQYF. As DNA, the CDR3 is TGTGCCAGCAGTAGTGGCGCAGATACGCAGTATTTT.

This clonotype has more than one count but fewer than ten. This chain uses TRBV2 with TRBJ1-5; D might be TRBD1 (6 bases). CDR1 is SNHLY, CDR2 FYNNEI, per germline. V gave up 9 bases and J gave up 4 bases, with 19 bases separating them. This CDR3 is 15 amino acids long. The CDR3 sequence: CASRDPGQLNQPQHF. The CDR3 DNA reads TGTGCCAGTCGTGACCCAGGACAGTTAAATCAGCCCCAGCATTTT.

J is TRBJ1-1 and V is TRBV7-6; 8 nucleotides align to TRBD1. CDR3 size: 11 residues. The junction had 6 bases not matched to a gene; V was cut back by 11 bases and J by 7 bases. Germline-derived CDR1 and CDR2 are SGHVS and FNYEAQ. The DNA of the CDR3 is TGTGCCGGTGGGGACAGGATTGAAGCTTTCTTT. Residues: CAGGDRIEAFF.